Below, 12 T cell receptor beta chains from the same sample are listed, as sequenced in a study of CXCR3-negative and CXCR3-positive naive CD8 T cells. The authors prepared UMI-labeled TRB cDNA libraries by 5' RACE. Reprocessing the 5' RACE reads, TCRdb reports a single entry for every CDR3 protein and omits DNA. This sample's table reports over 45,000 distinct CDR3 sequences. Material: memory CD8+ T cells from blood. Receptors originate from a human donor in good health. Some clones in this sample may be carry-over from other donors' samples.

The V and J genes are TRBV7-9 and TRBJ2-1; TCRdb calls TRBD1, which cannot be checked without DNA. The CDR3 extends over 12 amino acids. Germline CDR1 and CDR2: SEHNR and FQNEAQ (reference sequence). CDR3 protein: CASSLYREEQFF.

The chain employs TRBV15 and TRBJ2-3; TCRdb returns TRBD1, unconfirmable since there is no DNA. Germline CDR1 LNHNV, CDR2 YYDKDF (reference sequence). The CDR3 covers 18 residues. The CDR3 loop reads CATSRDSGGLLDGDTQYF.

The chain employs TRBV6-6 and TRBJ2-5; TCRdb proposes TRBD2, but this gene call is untestable without DNA. The germline gives CDR1 MNHNY, CDR2 SVGAGI (reference sequence). CDR3 length: 16 amino acids. The CDR3: CASSRKATSLGETQYF.

The chain links TRBV9 to TRBJ1-2; checking the TCRdb D call of TRBD1 is not possible without DNA. Germline V lookup: CDR1 SGDLS, CDR2 YYNGEE. The CDR3 extends over 15 amino acids. The CDR3 is CASSVWTGPNYGYTF.

V is TRBV29-1 and J is TRBJ2-7; the TCRdb D gene call, TRBD1, has no DNA to confirm it. CDR1 is SQVTM and CDR2 is ANQGSEA in the germline V gene. This CDR3 spans 13 amino acids. CDR3 in amino acids: CSVVLGGWDEQYF.

This chain connects TRBV9 to TRBJ2-1; the TRBD1 assignment by TCRdb is unverifiable without DNA. From germline, CDR1 is SGDLS and CDR2 YYNGEE. The CDR3 length is 16 residues. The CDR3 reads CASSGLLTTGYNEQFF. Combining the CDR3 with reference TRBV9 and TRBJ2-1 gives the whole variable domain DSGVTQTPKHLITATGQRVTLRCSPRSGDLSVYWYQQSLDQGLQFLIQYYNGEERAKGNILERFSAQQFPDLHSELNLSSLELGDSALYFCASSGLLTTGYNEQFFGPGTRLTVL.

The chain is built from TRBV5-5 and TRBJ1-1; TCRdb outputs TRBD1, but without DNA this stays unchecked. Germline lookup yields CDR1 SGHKS and CDR2 YYEKEE (reference sequence). This CDR3 has 14 residues. The CDR3 spells CASSLVPGSSEAFF.

The chain employs TRBV29-1 and TRBJ2-1. The CDR3 has 12 residues. Germline values: CDR1 SQVTM, CDR2 ANQGSEA. The CDR3 region is CSVAETYNEQFF.

V is TRBV28 and J is TRBJ2-5; TCRdb's D call of TRBD1 is untestable without DNA. The CDR3 loop spans 15 amino acids. The germline CDR1 and CDR2 sequences are MDHEN and SYDVKM. CDR3: CASSLTGYGGETQYF. Full variable domain (remainder filled in from reference TRBV28 and TRBJ2-5): DVKVTQSSRYLVKRTGEKVFLECVQDMDHENMFWYRQDPGLGLRLIYFSYDVKMKEKGDIPEGYSVSREKKERFSLILESASTNQTSMYLCASSLTGYGGETQYFGPGTRLLVL.

This clonotype is deemed medium-sized by its frequency. This chain joins TRBV4-2 and TRBJ2-3; there is no DNA to check the TCRdb D call of TRBD2. Germline CDR1 reads LGHNA; CDR2 reads YNFKEQ. The length of the CDR3 is 18 residues. CDR3 region: CASSQGLAGGPSTDTQYF.

This chain uses TRBV5-1 with TRBJ2-3; TCRdb indicates TRBD2, and absent DNA this call remains unverified. CDR1 is SGHRS and CDR2 is YFSETQ in the germline V gene. The CDR3 is 18 amino acids. CDR3 residues: CASSSPGLAGEWTDTQYF.

The chain combines TRBV2 with TRBJ2-7; TCRdb returns TRBD1, unconfirmable since there is no DNA. Looked up from germline, CDR1 is SNHLY and CDR2 is FYNNEI. This CDR3 comprises 15 residues. The CDR3 reads CASSARWTGSYEQYF.